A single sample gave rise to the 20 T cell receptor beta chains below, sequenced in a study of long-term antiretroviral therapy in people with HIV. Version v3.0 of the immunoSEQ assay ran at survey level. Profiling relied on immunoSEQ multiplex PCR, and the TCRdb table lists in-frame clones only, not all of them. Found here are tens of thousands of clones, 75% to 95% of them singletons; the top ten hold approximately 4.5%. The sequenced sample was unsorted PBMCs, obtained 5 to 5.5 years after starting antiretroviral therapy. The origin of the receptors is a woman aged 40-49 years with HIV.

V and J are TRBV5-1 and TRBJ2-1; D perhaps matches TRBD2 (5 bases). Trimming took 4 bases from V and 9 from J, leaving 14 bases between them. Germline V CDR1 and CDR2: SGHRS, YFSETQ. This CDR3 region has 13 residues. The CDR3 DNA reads TGCGCCAGCAGCCTGCTGGGAGTGGCTGAGCAGTTCTTC. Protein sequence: CASSLLGVAEQFF.

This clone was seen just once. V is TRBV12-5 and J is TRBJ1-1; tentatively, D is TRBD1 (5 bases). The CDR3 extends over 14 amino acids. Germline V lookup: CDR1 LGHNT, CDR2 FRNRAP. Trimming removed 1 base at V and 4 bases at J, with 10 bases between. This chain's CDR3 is CASGLEPGTTEAFF. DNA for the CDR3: TGTGCTAGTGGTTTGGAGCCGGGGACCACTGAAGCTTTCTTT.

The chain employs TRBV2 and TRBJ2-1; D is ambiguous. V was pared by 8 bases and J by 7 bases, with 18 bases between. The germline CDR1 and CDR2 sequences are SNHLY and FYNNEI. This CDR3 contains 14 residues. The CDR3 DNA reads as TGTGCCAGCGAGAAGGCCCCGAGGTTGAATGAGCAGTTCTTC. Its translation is CASEKAPRLNEQFF. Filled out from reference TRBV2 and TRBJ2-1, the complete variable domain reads EPEVTQTPSHQVTQMGQEVILRCVPISNHLYFYWYRQILGQKVEFLVSFYNNEISEKSEIFDDQFSVERPDGSNFTLKIRSTKLEDSAMYFCASEKAPRLNEQFFGPGTRLTVL.

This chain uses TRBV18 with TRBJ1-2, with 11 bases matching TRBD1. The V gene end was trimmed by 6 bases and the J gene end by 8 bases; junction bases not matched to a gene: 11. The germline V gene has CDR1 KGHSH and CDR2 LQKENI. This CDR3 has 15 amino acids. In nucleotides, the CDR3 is TGTGCCAGCTCCAGGACAGGGGGCGATACGGGGGGCTACACCTTC. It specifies CASSRTGGDTGGYTF.

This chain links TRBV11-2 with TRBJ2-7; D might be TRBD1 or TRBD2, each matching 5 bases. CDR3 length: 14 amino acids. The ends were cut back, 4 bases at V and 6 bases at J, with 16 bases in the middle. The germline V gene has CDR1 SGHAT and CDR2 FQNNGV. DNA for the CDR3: TGTGCCAGCAGCTCCATGCAGGGACCGCTCGAGCAGTACTTC. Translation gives CASSSMQGPLEQYF.

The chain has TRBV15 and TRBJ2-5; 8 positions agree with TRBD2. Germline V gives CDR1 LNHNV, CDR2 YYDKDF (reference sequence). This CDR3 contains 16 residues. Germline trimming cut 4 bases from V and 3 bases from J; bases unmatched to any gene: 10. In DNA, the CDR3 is TGTGCCACCAGCACCTGGACGGGAGGGCAGGAAGAGACCCAGTACTTC. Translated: CATSTWTGGQEETQYF.

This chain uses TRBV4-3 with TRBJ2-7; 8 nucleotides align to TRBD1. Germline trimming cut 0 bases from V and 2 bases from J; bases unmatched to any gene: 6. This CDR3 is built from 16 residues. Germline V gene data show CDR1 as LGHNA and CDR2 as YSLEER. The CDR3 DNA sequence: TGCGCCAGCAGCCAAGATTGGAGGACAGGGACCTACGAGCAGTACTTC. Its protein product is CASSQDWRTGTYEQYF.

CDR3 loop: CASSLYSAGPGEQFF. Here the CDR3 DNA reads TGTGCCAGCAGTTTATACAGTGCGGGCCCGGGTGAGCAGTTCTTC. The V call is TRBV28, the J call TRBJ2-1; D perhaps matches TRBD2 (5 bases). The CDR3 length is 15 residues. The V and J ends lost 1 base and 9 bases respectively, with 16 bases between them. Looked up from germline, CDR1 is MDHEN and CDR2 is SYDVKM.

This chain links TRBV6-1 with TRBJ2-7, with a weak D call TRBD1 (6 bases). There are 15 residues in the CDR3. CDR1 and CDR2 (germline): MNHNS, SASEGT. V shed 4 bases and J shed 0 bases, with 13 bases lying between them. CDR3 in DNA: TGTGCCAGCAGTGGTTCCGGACAGAGCTCCTACGAGCAGTACTTC. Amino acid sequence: CASSGSGQSSYEQYF.

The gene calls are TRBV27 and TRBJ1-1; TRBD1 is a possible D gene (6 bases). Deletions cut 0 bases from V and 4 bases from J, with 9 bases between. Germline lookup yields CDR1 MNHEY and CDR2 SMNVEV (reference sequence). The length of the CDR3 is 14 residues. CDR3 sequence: CASSLSGGGTEAFF. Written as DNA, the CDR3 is TGTGCCAGCAGTTTATCAGGGGGGGGCACTGAAGCTTTCTTT.

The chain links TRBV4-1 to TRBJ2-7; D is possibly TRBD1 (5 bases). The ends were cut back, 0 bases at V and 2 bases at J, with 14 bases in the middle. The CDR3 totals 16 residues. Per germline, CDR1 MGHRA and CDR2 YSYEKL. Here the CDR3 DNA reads TGCGCCAGCAGCCAAGATGAAGAGACAGCAGCCTACGAGCAGTACTTC. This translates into CASSQDEETAAYEQYF.

Here the CDR3 DNA reads TGCGCCACCCGCCCGGGGGAAGGTGGCACCGGGGAGCTGTTTTTT. This codes for CATRPGEGGTGELFF. The chain couples TRBV5-1 to TRBJ2-2; perhaps TRBD2 as D (6 bases). This CDR3 spans 15 amino acids. With 9 bases removed from V and 4 bases from J, the gap between germline ends came to 19 bases. Germline assignment: CDR1 SGHRS and CDR2 YFSETQ. The full variable domain, with the rest looked up from reference TRBV5-1 and TRBJ2-2, is KAGVTQTPRYLIKTRGQQVTLSCSPISGHRSVSWYQQTPGQGLQFLFEYFSETQRNKGNFPGRFSGRQFSNSRSEMNVSTLELGDSALYLCATRPGEGGTGELFFGEGSRLTVL.

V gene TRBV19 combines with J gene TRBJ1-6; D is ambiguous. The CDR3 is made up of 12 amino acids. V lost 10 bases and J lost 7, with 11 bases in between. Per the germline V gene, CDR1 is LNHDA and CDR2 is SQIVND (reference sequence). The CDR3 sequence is CATRSGNSPLHF. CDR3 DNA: TGTGCCACCAGATCGGGCAATTCACCCCTCCACTTT.

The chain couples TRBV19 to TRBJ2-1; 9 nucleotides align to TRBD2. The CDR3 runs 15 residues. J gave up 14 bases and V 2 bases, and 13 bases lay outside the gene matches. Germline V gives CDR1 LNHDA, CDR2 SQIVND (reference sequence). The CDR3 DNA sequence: TGTGCCAGTAGTATAACTGGCGGGGGGGGCGGGCTTGAGTTCTTC. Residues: CASSITGGGGGLEFF.

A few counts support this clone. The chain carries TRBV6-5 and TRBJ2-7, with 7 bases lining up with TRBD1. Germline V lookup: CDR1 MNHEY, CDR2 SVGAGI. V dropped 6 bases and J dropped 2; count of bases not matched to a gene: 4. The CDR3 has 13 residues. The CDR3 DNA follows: TGTGCCAGCAGATCCGGGACAGCCTACGAGCAGTACTTC. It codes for CASRSGTAYEQYF.

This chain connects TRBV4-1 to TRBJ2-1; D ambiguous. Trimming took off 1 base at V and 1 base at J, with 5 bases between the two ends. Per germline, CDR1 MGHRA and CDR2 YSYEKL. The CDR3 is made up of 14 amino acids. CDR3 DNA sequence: TGCGCCAGCAGCCAAGTCCCGTCCTACAATGAGCAGTTCTTC. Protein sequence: CASSQVPSYNEQFF.

The CDR3 is CASSPLGVSGANVLTF. CDR3 coding DNA: TGTGCCAGTAGTCCCCTCGGGGTCTCTGGGGCCAACGTCCTGACTTTC. The chain links TRBV19 to TRBJ2-6; possibly TRBD2 for D (5 bases). Trimming took off 5 bases at V and 0 bases at J, with 11 bases between the two ends. The CDR3 has 16 residues. Germline V CDR1 and CDR2: LNHDA, SQIVND (reference sequence).

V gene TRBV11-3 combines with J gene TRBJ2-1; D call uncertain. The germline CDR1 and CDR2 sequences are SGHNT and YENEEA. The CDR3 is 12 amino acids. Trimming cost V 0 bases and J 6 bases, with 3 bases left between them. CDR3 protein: CASSLESNEQFF. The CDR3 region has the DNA TGTGCCAGCAGCTTAGAAAGCAATGAGCAGTTCTTC.

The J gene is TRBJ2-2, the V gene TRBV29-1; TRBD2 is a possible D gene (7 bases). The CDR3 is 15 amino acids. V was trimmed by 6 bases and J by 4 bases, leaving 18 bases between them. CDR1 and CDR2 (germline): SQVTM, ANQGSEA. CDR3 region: CSVRGGGRATGELFF. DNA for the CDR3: TGCAGCGTCCGAGGGGGGGGAAGAGCCACCGGGGAGCTGTTTTTT.

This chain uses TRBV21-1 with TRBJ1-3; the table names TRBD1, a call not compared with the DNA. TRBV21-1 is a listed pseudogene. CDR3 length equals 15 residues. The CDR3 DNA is TGTGCCAGCAGCGTCGAACAGAGCTCTGGAAACACCATATATTTT. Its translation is CASSVEQSSGNTIYF.